The rows below give T cell receptor beta chains drawn from one sample of a study of blood T cell repertoires in COVID-19. Clones were sequenced by immunoSEQ multiplex PCR, and TCRdb holds only the in-frame ones, with some missing. The table shows about 31,000 clones, with 88% occurring only once. The sample taken for sequencing was peripheral blood. These receptors came from a man in his 60s with COVID-19, enrolled during active disease. CDR3s include the opening cysteine and the closing phenylalanine or tryptophan. The D gene is left open where the match is weak. A clone size is listed for some rows: how often the clone was seen (once, few, many), or a class if it is expanded.

TRBV25-1	.	TRBJ1-4	once	CASSVQADEKLFF	TGTGCCAGCAGTGTCCAGGCCGATGAAAAACTGTTTTTT
TRBV7-6	.	TRBJ2-1	few	CASSLTHYEQFF	TGTGCCAGCAGCTTAACCCACTATGAGCAGTTCTTC
TRBV11-1	.	TRBJ2-7	.	CATRRDPTYEQYF	TGTGCCACCCGGCGGGACCCGACCTACGAGCAGTACTTC
TRBV2	.	TRBJ2-1	.	CASSLGLRNNEQFF	TGTGCCAGCAGTCTAGGACTAAGGAACAATGAGCAGTTCTTC
TRBV19	TRBD2	TRBJ2-1	.	CASRAPGLVGNEQFF	TGTGCCAGTAGAGCGCCGGGACTAGTAGGCAATGAGCAGTTCTTC
TRBV6-5	.	TRBJ1-3	.	CASGAAGISGNTIYF	TGTGCCAGCGGAGCCGCGGGGATCTCTGGAAACACCATATATTTT
TRBV6-2/TRBV6-3	TRBD2	TRBJ2-1	.	CASSYSTSGRAVGYNEQFF	TGTGCCAGCAGTTACTCGACTAGCGGGAGGGCCGTAGGCTACAATGAGCAGTTCTTC
TRBV5-8	TRBD1	TRBJ1-2	.	CASSPRTGGYYGYTF	TGTGCCAGCAGCCCCCGGACAGGAGGGTACTATGGCTACACCTTC
TRBV7-6	TRBD2	TRBJ2-1	.	CASSSKLAGRYNEQFF	TGTGCCAGCAGCTCCAAACTAGCGGGACGATACAATGAGCAGTTCTTC
TRBV5-4	.	TRBJ2-7	.	CASSLESVYEQYF	TGTGCCAGCAGCCTTGAGTCTGTATACGAGCAGTACTTC
TRBV6-5	TRBD2	TRBJ2-1	.	CASSYVLAGGRNEQFF	TGTGCCAGCAGTTACGTACTAGCGGGAGGGCGGAATGAGCAGTTCTTC
TRBV6-5	.	TRBJ1-6	.	CASHRQPRGNSPLHF	TGTGCCAGCCACAGACAGCCTAGGGGTAATTCACCCCTCCACTTT
TRBV5-6	TRBD1	TRBJ1-4	.	CASSLIGTDNEKLFF	TGTGCCAGCAGCTTGATCGGGACAGATAATGAAAAACTGTTTTTT
TRBV20-1	TRBD2	TRBJ2-7	.	CSASQASGDSYEQYF	TGCAGTGCTAGTCAGGCTAGCGGGGACTCCTACGAGCAGTACTTC
TRBV9	.	TRBJ1-3	.	CASSVDSGADTIYF	TGTGCCAGCAGCGTAGACTCTGGGGCGGACACCATATATTTT
TRBV20-1	.	TRBJ2-2	.	CSASTGPNTGELFF	TGCAGTGCTAGTACCGGTCCGAACACCGGGGAGCTGTTTTTT
TRBV5-8	.	TRBJ1-2	.	CASSLASDRGYGYTF	TGTGCCAGCAGCTTGGCCTCAGATCGAGGCTATGGCTACACCTTC
TRBV6-5	TRBD1	TRBJ1-4	.	CASSYQGGEKLFF	TGTGCCAGCAGTTACCAGGGGGGTGAAAAACTGTTTTTT